This T cell receptor (beta chain) was documented in a study of T cells after posttransplantation cyclophosphamide. Treatment was busulfan-fludarabine conditioning, a marrow graft, and cyclophosphamide on days +3 and +4. Sequenced by immunoSEQ multiplex PCR; TCRdb stores in-frame clones only, minus some. The table records around 22,000 clones, 70% to 90% of them present only once. Germline assignment: CDR1 SGDLS and CDR2 YYNGEE. The length of the CDR3 is 16 residues. The V end was cut by 1 base, the J end by 1 base, with 11 bases between. Study results and limitations: TRB overlap between skin or GI tissue T cells and blood was limited. Donor-recipient repertoire similarity was low at 1-2 months, rising over year one. Recipient CMV seropositivity and CMV reactivation strongly tracked TRB clonality.

This clone came up once. The target antigen is unknown. Sequencing was performed on PBMCs, taken after allogeneic stem cell transplant with posttransplant cyclophosphamide. The source is a female patient aged 25-40 years who received an allogeneic stem cell transplant from an unrelated donor, was CMV-positive, and had no GVHD. T cells may partly derive from the graft donor. The rearrangement joins TRBV9 to TRBJ1-4, with TRBD1 as a possible D gene (5 bases). As DNA, the CDR3 is TGTGCCAGCAGCGTAAGATCCGGGGGAACTAATGAAAAACTGTTTTTT. This gives the protein CASSVRSGGTNEKLFF. Using reference TRBV9 and TRBJ1-4 for the parts outside the CDR3, the full variable domain is DSGVTQTPKHLITATGQRVTLRCSPRSGDLSVYWYQQSLDQGLQFLIQYYNGEERAKGNILERFSAQQFPDLHSELNLSSLELGDSALYFCASSVRSGGTNEKLFFGSGTQLSVL.